The next 22 T cell receptor delta chains were all read from a single sample in a study of γδ T cells in repeated Plasmodium falciparum infection (dated by TCRdb to the early 2020s). Library preparation used multiplex PCR. Instrument used: Illumina MiSeq. Clones were re-identified by TCRdb from the public reads with CATT, and rows with the same DNA were merged. A total of around 50,000 delta-chain clones appear in this sample, 1.7% of them only once. About 15% of the sample is held by the ten biggest clonotypes. Vgamma9/Vdelta2+ and Vdelta2-negative gammadelta T cell populations were flow-sorted from peripheral blood mononuclear cells for bulk TCR repertoire analysis. What was sequenced was gamma-delta T cells from blood. The receptors here all came from a pool of human donors (malaria-infected and uninfected, not separated).

This clone occurred many times. This may arise from a read error, as a much more abundant clone is one base away. This sample also contains other DNA sequences that code for the same CDR3. V gene TRDV1 combines with J gene TRDJ1, with D maybe TRDD3 (6 bases). This CDR3 region has 19 residues. Germline assignment: CDR1 TSWWSYY and CDR2 QGS. Trimming left V 2 bases short and J 1 base short, with 23 bases between. The CDR3 spells CALGEKIIGILTFTDKLIF. The CDR3 DNA is TGTGCTCTTGGGGAAAAAATTATCGGGATATTAACTTTCACCGATAAACTCATCTTT.

Concerning this clone: This likely reflects a read error, since a far larger clone is one base away. This specimen includes other DNA sequences encoding the same CDR3. The V gene is TRDV1, the J gene TRDJ1; 8 nucleotides match TRDD3. The J gene, left out of TCRdb, was set here by checking the DNA against germline. CDR1 is TSWWSYY and CDR2 is QGS in the germline V gene. CDR3 length: 20 residues. With 5 bases clipped from V and 3 bases from J, the junction kept 23 bases outside the gene matches. The CDR3 DNA sequence: TGTGCTCTTGGGACCAGGGTTCCTATTCCTCTGGGGGACCCCCCCGATAAACTCATCTTT. It is translated as CALGTRVPIPLGDPPDKLIF.

As for this clone: The protein recorded in TCRdb matches a much larger clone and deviates from this DNA's translation at residue 3, suggesting a read error; the protein here is obtained by translating the DNA. The chain recombines TRDV3 with TRDJ1; tentative D call: TRDD3 (5 bases). The CDR3 is 14 amino acids. The V end lost 4 bases, the J end lost 10 bases, and 25 bases lay between the germline ends. The V gene's germline CDR1 is TVYSNPD and CDR2 GDNSRS (reference sequence). CDR3 amino acids: CASLRRAGTGGLIF. CDR3 nucleotide sequence: TGTGCCTCCCTAAGGAGGGCTGGGACGGGGGGACTCATCTTT. Variable domain in full (rest from reference TRDV3 and TRDJ1): CDKVTQSSPDQTVASGSEVVLLCTYDTVYSNPDLFWYRIRPDYSFQFVFYGDNSRSEGADFTQGRFSVKHILTQKAFHLVISPVRTEDSATYYCASLRRAGTGGLIFGKGTRVTVEP.

In regard to this clone: TCRdb pairs this DNA with a much larger clone's protein that differs at residue 17, likely a read error; the protein shown was translated from the DNA. The V segment is TRDV3, and no J call was made; TRDD3 reflects the table's D call only, with no check against the DNA. The germline V gene has CDR1 TVYSNPD and CDR2 GDNSRS (reference sequence). This CDR3 has 18 amino acids. DNA of the CDR3: TGTGCCTTCAGGTTCCCTTACTGGGGGATACTGGCCACCGATAAACTCACCTTT. It yields the protein CAFRFPYWGILATDKLTF.

As regards this clone: This likely traces to a read error, being one base from a far larger clone. This same CDR3 is encoded by further DNA sequences in the sample. No call exists for the J gene, whereas the V gene is TRDV1; the DNA was not compared with TRDD3, the D call given in the table. CDR1 TSWWSYY and CDR2 QGS come from the germline V gene. The CDR3 extends over 19 amino acids. The CDR3 sequence is CALGEGAKTRTGGYDKLIF. For the CDR3, the DNA is TGTGCTCTTGGGGAAGGGGCTAAAACCCGTACTGGGGGATACGACAAGCTCATCTTT.

This clone has at least ten counts. This likely traces to a read error, being one base from a far larger clone. Other DNA sequences in the same sample also yield this CDR3. The rearrangement uses TRDV1 and TRDJ1; tentative D call: TRDD3 (6 bases). The J gene was not available in TCRdb and was assigned here by matching the DNA to germline segments. Between the trimmed V and J ends, which lost 0 bases and 5 bases, there was a span of 16 bases. There are 16 residues in the CDR3. The V gene's germline CDR1 is TSWWSYY and CDR2 QGS. Here the CDR3 DNA reads TGTGCTCTTGGGGAACTAGGACACCGGGGGAGTGATAAACTCATCTTT. It yields the protein CALGELGHRGSDKLIF.

The sample holds many counts of this clone. One base separates it from a far larger clone, so it is likely a read error. The identical CDR3 is also encoded by other nucleotide sequences in the sample. The chain couples TRDV1 to TRDJ1, with TRDD3 identical over 10 bases. TCRdb records no J gene; here it was assigned by comparing the DNA to germline. CDR1 and CDR2 from the germline V gene are TSWWSYY and QGS. The CDR3 is 18 amino acids. The CDR3 coding sequence is TGTGCTCTTGGGGAAGGCCTTGTTGGGGGATACATGACCGACAAACTCATCTTT. The encoded protein is CALGEGLVGGYMTDKLIF.

A few counts support this clone. TCRdb assigns this DNA the protein of a much larger clone, which departs from its translation at residue 8; this likely reflects a read error, and the protein shown comes from translating the DNA. The rearrangement links TRDV1 to TRDJ1; TRDD3 matches 8 bases. The CDR3 extends over 20 amino acids. J lost 7 bases, V lost 0 bases, and 22 bases had no gene match. Germline-derived CDR1 and CDR2 are TSWWSYY and QGS. CDR3 sequence: CALGELDSLLGDTKWGKLIF. Here the CDR3 DNA reads TGTGCTCTTGGGGAACTTGACTCTCTCTTAGGGGATACCAAATGGGGTAAACTCATCTTT.

This clone was seen at least ten times. The protein TCRdb gives is from a much larger clone and does not agree with this DNA's translation at residue 10, likely a read error; the protein shown here comes from the DNA. CDR3 sequence (DNA): TGTGCTCTTGGGGAGCCTAGTAGTCTGAGGGTCCACCACACCGATAAACTCATCTTT. Protein: CALGEPSSLRVHHTDKLIF. The rearrangement links TRDV1 to TRDJ1; D not resolved. Germline assignment: CDR1 TSWWSYY and CDR2 QGS. The CDR3 contains 19 residues. The V end lost 3 bases, the J end lost 0 bases, and 23 bases lay between the germline ends.

With regard to this clone: For this DNA, TCRdb reports the protein of a much larger clone, which diverges at residue 15, most likely from a read error; the protein presented here is translated directly from the DNA. This chain uses TRDV1 with TRDJ1; TRDD3 aligns across 8 bases. The J gene, left out of TCRdb, was set here by checking the DNA against germline. The length of the CDR3 is 23 residues. Germline CDR1 reads TSWWSYY; CDR2 reads QGS. This CDR3 reads CALGELRHSFPYWGVLHTDKLIF. CDR3 DNA sequence: TGCGCTCTTGGGGAACTGCGGCATTCCTTTCCTTACTGGGGGGTACTTCACACCGATAAACTCATCTTT.

As to this clone: The protein recorded in TCRdb matches a much larger clone and deviates from this DNA's translation at residue 9, suggesting a read error; the protein here is obtained by translating the DNA. The chain recombines TRDV1 with TRDJ1; TRDD2 is a possible D gene (5 bases). No J gene is reported in TCRdb; it was inferred here by comparing the DNA with germline. The CDR3 contains 17 residues. Germline CDR1 reads TSWWSYY; CDR2 reads QGS. V lost 4 bases, J lost 0 bases, and 18 bases lay in between. The CDR3 bases are TGTGCTCTTGGGGGTATTCCTCGGTCCCGTTACACCGATAAACTCATCTTT. Amino acid sequence: CALGGIPRSRYTDKLIF.

A few counts support this clone. TCRdb has a much larger clone's protein, which differs at residue 3 from the translation of this DNA, likely because of a read error; what is shown is the protein translated from the DNA. The chain combines TRDV1 with TRDJ1; 9 bases line up with TRDD2. The J gene, not given by TCRdb, was assigned here from a germline match of the nucleotide sequence. CDR1 and CDR2 (germline): TSWWSYY, QGS. The CDR3 has 21 amino acids. As DNA, the CDR3 is TGTGCTCCTGGGGAACGTCGGTACCTTCCTACGGGGGTCCACTGTACCGATAAACTCATCTTT. Translated: CAPGERRYLPTGVHCTDKLIF.

Note on this clone: A much more abundant neighbour one base away suggests this may be a read error. This same CDR3 is encoded by further DNA sequences in the sample. The chain recombines TRDV1 with TRDJ1; 11 bases are a match to TRDD3. The CDR3 totals 16 residues. From germline, CDR1 is TSWWSYY and CDR2 QGS. The CDR3 DNA is TGTGCTCTTGGTGAACTGGACTGGGGGATAACCGATAAACTCATCTTT. The encoded protein is CALGELDWGITDKLIF.

In regard to this clone: The amino acid sequence in TCRdb belongs to a much larger clone and departs from this DNA's translation at residue 10, likely a sequencing read error; the sequence shown is translated from the DNA. The chain carries TRDV1 and TRDJ1, with D tentatively TRDD2 or TRDD3 (6 bases each). No J gene was available from TCRdb, and it was assigned here by a germline match of the DNA. The CDR3 contains 23 residues. Germline V lookup: CDR1 TSWWSYY, CDR2 QGS. Between the trimmed V and J ends, which lost 5 bases and 0 bases, there was a span of 37 bases. The CDR3 protein is CALGSCAPTSWDWGPPYTDKLIF. CDR3 bases: TGTGCTCTTGGGTCCTGTGCTCCTACTTCTTGGGATTGGGGGCCACCCTACACCGATAAACTCATCTTT.

In this sample, this clone turned up a few times. TCRdb's entry gives the protein of a much larger clone, which mismatches this DNA's translation at residue 6, likely from a read error; the protein reported here is translated from the DNA. The chain carries TRDV1 and TRDJ1, with TRDD3 matching 12 bases. The J gene, left out of TCRdb, was set here by checking the DNA against germline. V trimming: 4 bases; J trimming: 2 bases; junction bases outside the gene matches: 26. CDR1 and CDR2 (germline): TSWWSYY, QGS. The length of the CDR3 is 23 residues. CDR3 in DNA: TGTGCTCTTGGGGCGCAACTTCCTATCCCGTACTGGGGGATACCGAACTTTACCGATAAACTCATCTTT. This codes for CALGAQLPIPYWGIPNFTDKLIF.

This clone was seen many times. A far larger clone is just one base off, so this is likely a read error. Other DNA sequences from this sample encode an identical CDR3 as well. This sequence joins TRDV1 and TRDJ1; D ambiguous. The J gene comes from matching the DNA to germline here; TCRdb lacks it. The CDR3 consists of 17 residues. Germline V CDR1 and CDR2: TSWWSYY, QGS. V was cut by 5 bases and J by 2 bases, with 21 bases left in between. The CDR3 nucleotides are TGTGCTCTTGGGAGCAACCTTTTCCACGTAAAAACCGATAAACTCATCTTT. Translating gives CALGSNLFHVKTDKLIF.

As concerns this clone: TCRdb's protein for this DNA is that of a much larger clone and differs from the translation at residue 3, likely a read error; the protein shown is the DNA translation. CDR3: CAYAPSYGTGGYVTDKLIF. CDR3 DNA: TGTGCCTATGCGCCTTCCTACGGAACTGGGGGATACGTCACCGATAAACTCATCTTT. This sequence joins TRDV3 and TRDJ1, with TRDD3 identical over 13 bases. Per the germline V gene, CDR1 is TVYSNPD and CDR2 is GDNSRS (reference sequence). V dropped 4 bases and J dropped 1; count of bases not matched to a gene: 18. The CDR3 is 19 residues long.

This clone was recorded many times. A far larger clone is only one base removed, so a read error is likely. At the DNA level, this CDR3 is encoded by other sequences in the same sample as well. V usage is TRDV2 and J usage is TRDJ1, with a weak D call TRDD3 (6 bases). Trimming removed 3 bases at V and 2 bases at J, with 15 bases between. CDR1 is GEAIGNYY and CDR2 is EKD in the germline V gene. This CDR3 is 15 amino acids long. The CDR3, as DNA: TGTGCCTGTGACGCCTTATTGGGGGGGACCGATAAACTCATCTTT. Translating gives CACDALLGGTDKLIF.

As for this clone: TCRdb lists the protein of a much larger clone for this DNA, which differs at residue 14, so this is likely a read error; the protein given here is translated from the DNA itself. The chain couples TRDV1 to TRDJ1; 12 bases are shared with TRDD3. Germline CDR1 TSWWSYY, CDR2 QGS. V lost 0 bases, J lost 6 bases, and 14 bases stayed unmatched. This CDR3 region has 19 residues. The CDR3 DNA reads TGTGCTCTTGGGGAACTCAGGTCTCCCTTACTGGGGGATACCCATAAACTCATCTTT. It codes for CALGELRSPLLGDTHKLIF.

This clone was counted ten times or more. TCRdb's protein for this DNA is that of a much larger clone and differs from the translation at residue 12, likely a read error; the protein shown is the DNA translation. The rearrangement links TRDV2 to TRDJ1, with a tentative D call TRDD1 (5 bases). The CDR3 is 16 residues long. Germline V CDR1 and CDR2: GEAIGNYY, EKD. V was trimmed by 4 bases and J by 8 bases, leaving 25 bases between them. The CDR3 bases are TGTGCCTGTGAGGACACTATAGTGGGACAGATATGCAAACTCATCTTT. This gives the protein CACEDTIVGQICKLIF.

This clone was detected many times. The TCRdb record carries a much larger clone's protein, which differs from this DNA's translation at residue 7; a read error is the likely cause, and the protein listed here is the DNA translation. The CDR3 coding sequence is TGTGCTCTTGGGGAATCCCCTTCCTATCGATCGCTTATGGGTCCCCCTACCGATAAACTCATCTTT. This codes for CALGESPSYRSLMGPPTDKLIF. The gene calls are TRDV1 and TRDJ1; 8 nucleotides match TRDD2. CDR3 size: 22 residues. V trimming: 2 bases; J trimming: 2 bases; junction bases outside the gene matches: 25. Germline V CDR1 and CDR2: TSWWSYY, QGS.

This clone was seen a handful of times. A far larger clone is one nucleotide away, so this likely arose from a read error. This sample also contains other DNA sequences that code for the same CDR3. The chain recombines TRDV1 with TRDJ1, with D tentatively TRDD3 (6 bases). The J gene is not listed in TCRdb, so it was assigned here from a DNA match to germline. Trimming cost V 0 bases and J 0 bases, with 32 bases left between them. CDR3 length equals 23 residues. Germline V lookup: CDR1 TSWWSYY, CDR2 QGS. The CDR3 here is CALGELRRGPGASTRGYTDKLIF. The DNA for the CDR3 is TGTGCTCTTGGGGAACTCCGCCGAGGTCCTGGGGCCTCAACGCGGGGGTACACCGATAAACTCATCTTT.